The 5 T cell receptor beta chains presented below share a single source sample, sequenced in a study of T-cell reconstitution after alpha-beta-depleted transplantation in children. Unique molecular identifiers were used to barcode this TCRbeta library. Each CDR3 protein is one row after TCRdb ran MiXCR on the PCR reads. This table has about 270,000 distinct CDR3 sequences, more than 8% appearing once. Sequences were derived from PBMCs from the stem cell graft donor, sampled from the stem cell graft. These receptors all come from a human donor who donated a stem cell graft to a child with SCID.

This clonotype was picked up one time. The rearrangement uses TRBV11-2 and TRBJ2-1, with a tentative D call TRBD2 (6 bases). The germline V gene has CDR1 SGHAT and CDR2 FQNNGV. The length of the CDR3 is 15 residues. Trimming removed 6 bases at V and 4 bases at J, with 16 bases between. CDR3 region: CASSIGTDYYNEQFF. The CDR3 DNA reads TGTGCCAGCAGTATAGGGACGGACTATTACAATGAGCAGTTCTTC.

The rearrangement uses TRBV7-9 and TRBJ2-6; D might be TRBD1 (5 bases). Trimming cost V 2 bases and J 4 bases, with 12 bases left between them. Germline CDR1 is SEHNR and CDR2 is FQNEAQ (reference sequence). CDR3 length equals 16 residues. The CDR3 here is CASSLQQGSGANVLTF. The DNA of the CDR3 is TGTGCCAGCAGCTTACAGCAGGGATCAGGGGCCAACGTCCTGACTTTC.

There are a few counts of this clonotype. The rearrangement links TRBV12-3 or TRBV12-4 to TRBJ2-5, with D maybe TRBD1 (5 bases). The CDR3 length is 14 residues. With 6 bases removed from V and 5 bases from J, the gap between germline ends came to 16 bases. Here the CDR3 DNA reads TGTGCCAGCAGCCCGACAGTATCCGGGGAGACCCAGTACTTC. The encoded protein is CASSPTVSGETQYF.

This clonotype appeared many times. The gene calls are TRBV5-1 and TRBJ2-2; D unresolved. The CDR3 is 16 amino acids. V was cut by 0 bases and J by 0 bases, with 9 bases left in between. CDR1 and CDR2 (germline): SGHRS, YFSETQ. CDR3: CASSLGRNANTGELFF. The CDR3 DNA reads TGCGCCAGCAGCTTGGGACGGAACGCGAACACCGGGGAGCTGTTTTTT.

This clonotype appeared a few times. J is TRBJ2-6 and V is TRBV11-1, with D possibly TRBD1 on 6 matching bases. V dropped 0 bases and J dropped 2 bases, with 17 bases sitting between them. This CDR3 spans 19 amino acids. The germline V gene encodes CDR1 SGHAT and CDR2 FQDESV (reference sequence). DNA for the CDR3: TGTGCCAGCAGCTTAGCCTCTGGACAGTACGCTACTGGGGCCAACGTCCTGACTTTC. It specifies CASSLASGQYATGANVLTF.